What follows are 25 T cell receptor beta chains derived from one specimen sequenced in a study of cytomegalovirus exposure and HLA in healthy donors. The study ran its PCR with 60 Vbeta and 13 Jbeta primers. Some clones are missing from TCRdb's copy, which holds only in-frame ones; the method was immunoSEQ multiplex PCR. The data show about 120,000 clones, 50% to 75% seen once. The specimen was PBMCs. The receptors derive from a woman between 35 and 50 years old in good health and CMV-seropositive.

The chain couples TRBV27 to TRBJ1-4; D is perhaps TRBD1 (6 bases). Germline CDR1 and CDR2: MNHEY and SMNVEV (reference sequence). V was trimmed by 4 bases and J by 7 bases, leaving 10 bases between them. This CDR3 has 13 amino acids. CDR3 region: CASSSGQLEKLFF. CDR3 in DNA: TGTGCCAGCAGTTCCGGACAGCTTGAAAAACTGTTTTTT.

This clone was recorded a few times. The chain carries TRBV5-4 and TRBJ2-7, with TRBD1 matching over 9 bases. The CDR3 loop spans 14 amino acids. V lost 2 bases, J lost 4 bases, and 4 bases stayed unmatched. Germline loops: CDR1 SGHNT, CDR2 YYREEE (reference sequence). The CDR3 bases are TGTGCCAGCAGCTTACAGGGGGCAACGTACGAGCAGTACTTC. This codes for CASSLQGATYEQYF.

This chain connects TRBV18 to TRBJ2-3; weak D call: TRBD2 (7 bases). Germline CDR1 and CDR2: KGHSH and LQKENI. V was shortened by 8 bases and J by 5 bases, with 20 bases between the two germline ends. The CDR3 spans 15 residues. CDR3 sequence reads: CASPTDGGLIDTQYF. CDR3 DNA sequence: TGTGCCAGCCCCACCGACGGGGGGCTGATAGATACGCAGTATTTT.

The chain carries TRBV6-1 and TRBJ2-2, with a tentative D call TRBD2 (6 bases). The CDR3 is 15 amino acids. Germline V gene lookup returns CDR1 MNHNS and CDR2 SASEGT. V gave up 5 bases and J gave up 4 bases, with 14 bases separating them. In DNA form, the CDR3 reads TGTGCCAGCAGTCCGCGCAGGGACTCCACCGGGGAGCTGTTTTTT. As protein: CASSPRRDSTGELFF.

This clone was detected only once. The genes are TRBV28 and TRBJ1-2, with 7 bases aligning to TRBD1. After removal of 5 bases from V and 5 bases from J, the junction contained 8 bases not matched to a gene. This CDR3 spans 14 amino acids. The germline gives CDR1 MDHEN, CDR2 SYDVKM. CDR3 DNA: TGTGCCAGCAGTCCCCAGTCAGGGGGGTATGGCTACACCTTC. As protein: CASSPQSGGYGYTF.

The chain is built from TRBV27 and TRBJ2-3; 9 bases match TRBD2. This CDR3 has 16 residues. Germline V gene lookup returns CDR1 MNHEY and CDR2 SMNVEV (reference sequence). The junction had 7 bases not matched to a gene; V was cut back by 6 bases and J by 0 bases. CDR3 in DNA: TGTGCCAGCAGCCTCGCGGGGGGGGCCAGCACAGATACGCAGTATTTT. The encoded protein is CASSLAGGASTDTQYF.

CDR3 DNA sequence: TGTGCCAGCAGCAAACAGGGTGGTGACACTGAAGCTTTCTTT. Its translation is CASSKQGGDTEAFF. V is TRBV7-9 and J is TRBJ1-1, with a possible D match to TRBD1 (6 bases). V was shortened by 5 bases and J by 3 bases, with 13 bases between the two germline ends. The CDR3 spans 14 residues. CDR1 is SEHNR and CDR2 is FQNEAQ in the germline V gene (reference sequence).

The chain has TRBV4-1 and TRBJ1-5; D not resolved. V lost 0 bases to trimming and J lost 0 bases, with 12 bases between them. Germline-derived CDR1 and CDR2 are MGHRA and YSYEKL. There are 17 residues in the CDR3. The CDR3: CASSQEGSAYSNQPQHF. For the CDR3, the DNA is TGCGCCAGCAGCCAAGAGGGGAGCGCTTATAGCAATCAGCCCCAGCATTTT.

The rearrangement joins TRBV5-6 to TRBJ2-2, with TRBD2 matching 8 bases. The CDR3 loop spans 16 amino acids. The ends lost 4 bases at V and 4 bases at J; junction bases unmatched: 9. Germline V lookup: CDR1 SGHDT, CDR2 YYEEEE. CDR3 protein: CASSQGLDHLTGELFF. The CDR3, as DNA: TGTGCCAGCAGCCAGGGACTAGACCACCTCACCGGGGAGCTGTTTTTT.

The V and J genes are TRBV27 and TRBJ1-4; D is perhaps TRBD1 (5 bases). The CDR3 has 14 amino acids. Trimming shortened V by 8 bases and J by 4 bases, and 14 bases separated the two germline ends. Looked up from germline, CDR1 is MNHEY and CDR2 is SMNVEV (reference sequence). The chain's CDR3 is CASRDRLDNEKLFF. For the CDR3, the DNA is TGTGCCAGCCGTGACAGATTAGATAATGAAAAACTGTTTTTT.

The gene calls are TRBV5-6 and TRBJ2-4; D is perhaps TRBD1 (6 bases). Germline-derived CDR1 and CDR2 are SGHDT and YYEEEE. The CDR3 covers 15 residues. V was trimmed by 2 bases and J by 6 bases, leaving 15 bases between them. As DNA, the CDR3 is TGTGCCAGCAGCTTTTCAGGGGTATCGGGAAACATTCAGTACTTC. Its protein product is CASSFSGVSGNIQYF.

This rearrangement joins TRBV6-5 to TRBJ2-3; D is possibly TRBD1 (6 bases). CDR3 length equals 11 residues. V lost 5 bases and J lost 10, with 10 bases in between. Per the germline V gene, CDR1 is MNHEY and CDR2 is SVGAGI. CDR3 coding DNA: TGTGCCAGCAGTATGGGACAAGCGCAGTATTTT. It is translated as CASSMGQAQYF.

V and J are TRBV7-3 and TRBJ2-1, with TRBD2 identical over 7 bases. This CDR3 region has 15 residues. V dropped 5 bases and J dropped 8; count of bases not matched to a gene: 12. CDR1 SGHTA and CDR2 FQGTGA come from the germline V gene. The CDR3 reads CASSPRSGEGYEQFF. Here the CDR3 DNA reads TGTGCCAGCAGCCCCCGGTCGGGGGAGGGCTATGAGCAGTTCTTC.

The CDR3 DNA is TGTGCCAGCATGAGGGGGCAGATCGGCGCAGATACGCAGTATTTT. Translating gives CASMRGQIGADTQYF. J is TRBJ2-3 and V is TRBV6-5, with 7 bases aligning to TRBD1. The length of the CDR3 is 15 residues. V lost 7 bases, J lost 4 bases, and 11 bases stayed unmatched. Germline CDR1 MNHEY, CDR2 SVGAGI.

The chain employs TRBV5-5 and TRBJ1-4, with 9 bases matching TRBD1. V lost 6 bases, J lost 8 bases, and 8 bases stayed unmatched. Germline CDR1 reads SGHKS; CDR2 reads YYEKEE (reference sequence). This CDR3 has 14 amino acids. The CDR3 DNA follows: TGTGCCAGCATCAAGGACAGGGGATCCGAAAAACTGTTTTTT. Its translation is CASIKDRGSEKLFF.

V usage is TRBV10-1 and J usage is TRBJ2-1, with 10 bases identical to TRBD2. Unmatched junction bases numbered 4, after V lost 4 bases and J lost 7 bases. From germline, CDR1 is WNHNN and CDR2 SYGVQD (reference sequence). This CDR3 is built from 14 residues. The CDR3 is CASSASGSMNEQFF. In DNA, the CDR3 is TGCGCCAGCAGTGCTAGCGGGAGTATGAATGAGCAGTTCTTC.

V is TRBV2 and J is TRBJ2-7; 10 nucleotides line up with TRBD2. V was pared by 5 bases and J by 4 bases, with 8 bases of the junction left unmatched. This CDR3 is built from 15 residues. Germline CDR1 and CDR2: SNHLY and FYNNEI. The CDR3 region has the DNA TGTGCCAGCAGTCCACTAGCGGGAATGGGGTACGAGCAGTACTTC. The encoded protein is CASSPLAGMGYEQYF.

The chain is built from TRBV4-2 and TRBJ2-5, with D perhaps matching TRBD2 (6 bases). The J call may be wrong; the DNA end is better matched by TRBJ2-7. The CDR3 contains 15 residues. The germline V gene has CDR1 LGHNA and CDR2 YNFKEQ. CDR3 bases: TGTGCCAGCAGCCAAGTCCGCGGGAATACCTACGAGCAGTACTTC. Its translation is CASSQVRGNTYEQYF.

The chain joins TRBV5-1 to TRBJ1-2, with 8 bases matching TRBD1. The CDR3 has 14 residues. The V gene end was trimmed by 4 bases and the J gene end by 6 bases; junction bases not matched to a gene: 8. CDR1 is SGHRS, CDR2 YFSETQ, per germline. The CDR3 nucleotides are TGCGCCAGCAGCGAACAGGGGGAGGTACATGGCTACACCTTC. Residues: CASSEQGEVHGYTF. Variable domain in full (rest from reference TRBV5-1 and TRBJ1-2): KAGVTQTPRYLIKTRGQQVTLSCSPISGHRSVSWYQQTPGQGLQFLFEYFSETQRNKGNFPGRFSGRQFSNSRSEMNVSTLELGDSALYLCASSEQGEVHGYTFGSGTRLTVV.

The chain couples TRBV6-6 to TRBJ1-1, with TRBD1 identical over 8 bases. This CDR3 is 15 amino acids long. V shed 5 bases and J 1 base; nucleotides not matched to a gene: 6. CDR1 MNHNY and CDR2 SVGAGI come from the germline V gene (reference sequence). For the CDR3, the DNA is TGTGCCAGCAGTCCAGGGGGCTCGGGGAACACTGAAGCTTTCTTT. Translation gives CASSPGGSGNTEAFF.

J is TRBJ2-1 and V is TRBV9; 12 nucleotides agree with TRBD2. V lost 6 bases, J lost 8 bases, and 3 bases stayed unmatched. The CDR3 extends over 13 amino acids. Germline CDR1 is SGDLS and CDR2 is YYNGEE. Here the CDR3 DNA reads TGTGCCAGCAACCGACTAGCGGGGGATGAGCAGTTCTTC. The encoded protein is CASNRLAGDEQFF.

This CDR3 reads CASSPAGVEKLFF. CDR3 DNA: TGTGCCAGCAGTCCAGCGGGAGTTGAAAAACTGTTTTTT. This chain joins TRBV6-1 and TRBJ1-4; unclear D gene. With 5 bases removed from V and 7 bases from J, the gap between germline ends came to 11 bases. The CDR3 is made up of 13 amino acids. Germline V gene lookup returns CDR1 MNHNS and CDR2 SASEGT.

This chain links TRBV29-1 with TRBJ1-1; D possibly corresponds to TRBD1 (6 bases). V dropped 7 bases and J dropped 5 bases, with 20 bases sitting between them. Germline CDR1 reads SQVTM; CDR2 reads ANQGSEA. The CDR3 loop spans 14 amino acids. CDR3 protein: CSARGRRQGTEAFF. DNA for the CDR3: TGCAGCGCGCGAGGACGGCGGCAGGGGACTGAAGCTTTCTTT.

The chain couples TRBV9 to TRBJ1-6, with TRBD1 matching over 7 bases. J lost 0 bases, V lost 3 bases, and 6 bases had no gene match. CDR3 length equals 17 residues. Germline CDR1 reads SGDLS; CDR2 reads YYNGEE. Here the CDR3 reads CASSDRQGISYNSPLHF. CDR3 coding DNA: TGTGCCAGCAGCGACAGACAGGGTATCTCCTATAATTCACCCCTCCACTTT.

The rearrangement uses TRBV27 and TRBJ2-5; TRBD1 matches at 10 bases. The DNA end is more similar to TRBJ2-7, so the J call may be wrong. Germline V gives CDR1 MNHEY, CDR2 SMNVEV (reference sequence). This CDR3 comprises 15 residues. The CDR3 region is CASSRQGAAYDEQYF. CDR3 bases: TGTGCCAGCAGTCGACAGGGGGCGGCCTATGACGAGCAGTACTTC.